This section outlines one T cell receptor (beta chain) sequence together with its context. The data originate from a study of T cells expressing NK-cell markers. With the 5' RACE reads reprocessed, TCRdb shows one record per CDR3 protein and no DNA. The table for this sample gives about 120,000 distinct CDR3 sequences. The CDR3 extends over 15 amino acids. The chain couples TRBV12-3 or TRBV12-4 to TRBJ2-3; no DNA is available, so the TRBD1 call from TCRdb remains unchecked. The clonotype originates from a woman between 18 and 75 years old in good health. Sequenced input: blood T cells: a sorted CD56 or NKG2C T cell subset, CD4+ or CD8+ T cells, or bulk PBMC T cells (not recorded which). The CDR3: CASSLPGQNTDTQYF.